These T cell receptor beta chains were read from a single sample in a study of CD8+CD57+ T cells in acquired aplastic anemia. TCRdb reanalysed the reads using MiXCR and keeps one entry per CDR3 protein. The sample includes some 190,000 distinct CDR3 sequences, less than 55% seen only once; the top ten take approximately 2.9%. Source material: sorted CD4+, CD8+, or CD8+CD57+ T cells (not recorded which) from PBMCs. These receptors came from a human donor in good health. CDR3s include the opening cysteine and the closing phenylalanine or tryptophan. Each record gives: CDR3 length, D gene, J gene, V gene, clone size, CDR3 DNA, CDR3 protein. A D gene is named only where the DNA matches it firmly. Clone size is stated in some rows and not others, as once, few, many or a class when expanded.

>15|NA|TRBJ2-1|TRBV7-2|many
TGTGCCAGCAGCTTGAGGGTACAGGGTTATAATGAGCAGTTCTTC
CASSLRVQGYNEQFF
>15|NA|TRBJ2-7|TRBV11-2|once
TGTGTCAGCAGCTTAGTAGCGACAGGCTCCTACGAGCAGTACTTC
CVSSLVATGSYEQYF
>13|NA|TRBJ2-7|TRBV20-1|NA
TGCAGTGCTAGTTGGTTAGGGAGGCACGAGCAGTACTTC
CSASWLGRHEQYF
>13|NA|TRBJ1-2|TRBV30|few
TGTGCCTGGAGTGTAGGACGCCAGAGGGGCTACACCTTC
CAWSVGRQRGYTF
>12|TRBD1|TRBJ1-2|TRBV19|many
TGTGCCAGTAGGACAGGGAGTCATGGCTACACCTTC
CASRTGSHGYTF
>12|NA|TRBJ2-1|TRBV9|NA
TGTGCCAGCAGCGTAGACGGTGATGAGCAGTTCTTC
CASSVDGDEQFF
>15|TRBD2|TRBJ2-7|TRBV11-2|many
TGTGCCAGCAGGGAGATAGCGGGAGGGACCTACGAGCAGTACTTC
CASREIAGGTYEQYF
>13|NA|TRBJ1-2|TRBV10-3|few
TGTGCCATCAGTGGTACAGTATCGTCGGGCTACACCTTC
CAISGTVSSGYTF
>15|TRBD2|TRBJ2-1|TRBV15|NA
TGTGCCACCAGCGGCGACGGGGGGGAATACAATGAGCAGTTCTTC
CATSGDGGEYNEQFF
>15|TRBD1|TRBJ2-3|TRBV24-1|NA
TGTGCCACCAGTGAAAGACAGGGAGGCACAGATACGCAGTATTTT
CATSERQGGTDTQYF
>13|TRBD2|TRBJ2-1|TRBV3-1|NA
TGTGCCAGCAGCCAAGTCTCTGGGACTAGGGGGTTCTTC
CASSQVSGTRGFF
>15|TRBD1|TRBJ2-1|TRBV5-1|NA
TGCGCCAGCAGCTTGGTCCAGGGGGAATACAATGAGCAGTTCTTC
CASSLVQGEYNEQFF
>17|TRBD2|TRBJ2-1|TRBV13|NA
TGTGCCAGCAGCTACGGACTAGGAGGGACTGCTTACAATGAGCAGTTCTTC
CASSYGLGGTAYNEQFF
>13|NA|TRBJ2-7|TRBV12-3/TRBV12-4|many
TGTGCCAGCAGTTCGCAACAGGGCTCCGAGCAGTACTTC
CASSSQQGSEQYF
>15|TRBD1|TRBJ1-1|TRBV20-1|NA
TGCAGTGCGAAGCCCCTCGGGACAGTCAATACTGAAGCTTTCTTT
CSAKPLGTVNTEAFF
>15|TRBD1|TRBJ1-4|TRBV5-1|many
TGCGCCAGCAGCTCCGGGGACAGGGAAGCTGAAAAACTGTTTTTT
CASSSGDREAEKLFF
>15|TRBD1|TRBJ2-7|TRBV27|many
TGTGCCAGCAAACCGGGACAGGCAAACTCCTACGAGCAGTACTTC
CASKPGQANSYEQYF
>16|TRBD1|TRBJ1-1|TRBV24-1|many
TGTGCCACCAGTGACCCCGGCAGGGGGGGGCGGACTGAAGCTTTCTTT
CATSDPGRGGRTEAFF
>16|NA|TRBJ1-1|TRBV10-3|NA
TGTGCCATCAGTGAGTCGAGGGGGGGAAAGGGACCTGAAGCTTTCTTT
CAISESRGGKGPEAFF
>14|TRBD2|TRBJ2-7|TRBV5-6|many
TGTGCCAGCAGCGAACTAGCGGCTTCCTACGAGCAGTACTTC
CASSELAASYEQYF
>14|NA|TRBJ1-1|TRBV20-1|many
TGCAGTGCTAGAAAATGGACCGGTAACACTGAAGCTTTCTTT
CSARKWTGNTEAFF
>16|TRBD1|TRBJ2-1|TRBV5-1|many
TGCGCCAGCAGCCTTAACTCGGGGACAGGGATAAATGAGCAGTTCTTC
CASSLNSGTGINEQFF
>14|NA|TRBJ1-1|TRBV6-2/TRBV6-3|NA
TGTGCCAGCAGTTACGTTGGATTGGGCACTGAAGCTTTCTTT
CASSYVGLGTEAFF
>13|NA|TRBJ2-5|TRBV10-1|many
TGCGCCACCTCACAGGGAATCCAAGAGACCCAGTACTTC
CATSQGIQETQYF
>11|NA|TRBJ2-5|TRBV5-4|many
TGTGCAAGCGGAGATCAAGAGACCCAGTACTTC
CASGDQETQYF
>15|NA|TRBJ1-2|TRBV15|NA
TGTGCCACCAGCAGAGATGAGCCAAGGCAAGGAGGCTACACCTTC
CATSRDEPRQGGYTF
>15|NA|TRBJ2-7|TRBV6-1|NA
TGTGCCAGCAGTGAGAACACTGAGGGGGGGAACGAGCAGTACTTC
CASSENTEGGNEQYF
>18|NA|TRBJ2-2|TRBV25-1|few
TGTGCCAGCAGTATGGGCGGGGTACACACTTCGAACACCGGGGAGCTGTTTTTT
CASSMGGVHTSNTGELFF
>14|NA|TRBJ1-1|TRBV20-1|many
TGCAGTGCTAGAGGAGGACACTTGAACACTGAAGCTTTCTTT
CSARGGHLNTEAFF
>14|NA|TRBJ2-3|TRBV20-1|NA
TGCAGTGCTAGTTTCGGGGGCCGGGGCGGTACGCAGTATTTT
CSASFGGRGGTQYF
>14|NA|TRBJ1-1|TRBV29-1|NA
TGCAGCGTTGACGGGACGGCCATGAACGCTGAATCTTTCTTT
CSVDGTAMNAESFF
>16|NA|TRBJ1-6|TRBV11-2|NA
TGTGCCAGCAGCTTACTCCCCCAGGTGGATTATTCACCCCTCCACTTT
CASSLLPQVDYSPLHF
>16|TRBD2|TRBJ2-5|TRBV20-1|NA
TGCAGTGCTAGAGACCGACTAGCGGGGCTTTCCAGGACCCAGTACTTC
CSARDRLAGLSRTQYF
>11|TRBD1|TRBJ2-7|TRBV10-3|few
TGTGCCATCGCCAGGGGGCTGGAGCAGTACTTC
CAIARGLEQYF
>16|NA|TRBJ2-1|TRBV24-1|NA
TGTGCCGCCAGTGACAGTGAGGCTAGCTCCTACAATGAGCAGTTCTTC
CAASDSEASSYNEQFF
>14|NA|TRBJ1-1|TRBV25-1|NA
TGTGCCAGCAGTGAACGGGGGGCAGTAACTGAAGCTTTCTTT
CASSERGAVTEAFF
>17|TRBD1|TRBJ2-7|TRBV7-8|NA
TGTGCCAGCACCGGGACAGGGGCGGTAGCGGGTTCCTACGAGCAGTACTTC
CASTGTGAVAGSYEQYF
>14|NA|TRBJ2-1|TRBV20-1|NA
TGCAGTGCTAGAGAAAAGAAAACCTACAATGAGCAGTTCTTC
CSAREKKTYNEQFF
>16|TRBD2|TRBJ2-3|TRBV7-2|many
TGTGCCAGCAGCTTGGGGCTAGCGGGAGCTAGAGATACGCAGTATTTT
CASSLGLAGARDTQYF
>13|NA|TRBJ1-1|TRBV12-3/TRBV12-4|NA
TGTGCCAGCATGATAGGTGCGGACACTGAAGCTTTCTTT
CASMIGADTEAFF
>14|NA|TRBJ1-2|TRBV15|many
TGTGCCACCAGCAGAGATAGGGGGTTCTATGGCTACACCTTC
CATSRDRGFYGYTF
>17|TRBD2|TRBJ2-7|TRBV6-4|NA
TGTGCCAGCAGTGACGAAGGGACTAGCGGGAACGTTTACGAGCAGTACTTC
CASSDEGTSGNVYEQYF
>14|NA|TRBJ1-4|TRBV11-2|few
TGTGCCAGCAGTCAGGCCGTCCTTAATGAAAAACTGTTTTTT
CASSQAVLNEKLFF
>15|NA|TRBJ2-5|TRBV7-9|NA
TGTGCCAGCAGCTTTTCGCAGGGAGAGGTAGAGACCCAGTACTTC
CASSFSQGEVETQYF
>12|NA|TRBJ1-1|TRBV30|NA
TGTGCCTGGAGTCCCGGGAGGGGTGGCGCTTTCTTT
CAWSPGRGGAFF
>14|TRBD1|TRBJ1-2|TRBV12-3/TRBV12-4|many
TGTGCCAGCACCCACAGCGGGACAGGGCTTGGCTACACCTTC
CASTHSGTGLGYTF
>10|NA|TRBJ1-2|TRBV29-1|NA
TGCAGCGCGATAACAGGGATTTACACCTTC
CSAITGIYTF
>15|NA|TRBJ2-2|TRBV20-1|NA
TGCAGTGCCCAAATGGCCCCTTCCCCTTCCGGGGAGCTGTTTTTT
CSAQMAPSPSGELFF
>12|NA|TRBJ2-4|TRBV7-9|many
TGTGCCAGCAGCGCGGGACACATGGATCAGTACTTC
CASSAGHMDQYF
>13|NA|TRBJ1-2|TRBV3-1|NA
TGTGCCAGCAGCCACAGGGTAGGCTATGGCTACACCTTC
CASSHRVGYGYTF
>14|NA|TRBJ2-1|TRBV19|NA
TGTGCCAGTAGTAAGACAAGCTCCTACAATGAGCAGTTCTTC
CASSKTSSYNEQFF
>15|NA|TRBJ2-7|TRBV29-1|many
TGCAGCGTTGAAGAAGGGGCAGGGAAAGGAGGCGAGCAGTACTTC
CSVEEGAGKGGEQYF
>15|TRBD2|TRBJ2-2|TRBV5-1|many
TGCGCCAGCAGCCCCATGACTAGCTATTCCGGGGAGCTGTTTTTT
CASSPMTSYSGELFF